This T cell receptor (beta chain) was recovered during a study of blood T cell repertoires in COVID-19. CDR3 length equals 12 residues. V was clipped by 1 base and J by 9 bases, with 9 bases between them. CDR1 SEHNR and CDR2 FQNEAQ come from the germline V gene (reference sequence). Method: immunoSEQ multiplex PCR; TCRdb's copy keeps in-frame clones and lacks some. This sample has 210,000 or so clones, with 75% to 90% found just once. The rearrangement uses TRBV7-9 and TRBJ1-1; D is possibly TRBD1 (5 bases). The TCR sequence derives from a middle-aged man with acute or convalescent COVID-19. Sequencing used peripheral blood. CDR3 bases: TGTGCCAGCAGCTTAGGGGGGGAAAAAGCTTTCTTT. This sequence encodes CASSLGGEKAFF. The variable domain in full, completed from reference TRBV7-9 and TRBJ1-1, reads DTGVSQNPRHKITKRGQNVTFRCDPISEHNRLYWYRQTLGQGPEFLTYFQNEAQLEKSRLLSDRFSAERPKGSFSTLEIQRTEQGDSAMYLCASSLGGEKAFFGQGTRLTVV.